This T cell receptor (beta chain) was captured in a study of beta chain features in type 1 diabetes. The entirety of the isolated RNA underwent reverse transcription, so expressed TCRB transcripts were sequenced. Assay: immunoSEQ multiplex PCR; the TCRdb copy retains only in-frame clones and omits some. The top ten clones hold 0.02% to 0.025% of a sample with 810,000 or so clones, roughly 15% of them seen once. The TCR was taken from a woman between 18 and 29 years old in good health. The sequencing sample was made of naive CD4+ T cells from blood.

The CDR3, as DNA: TGTGCCAGCAGCTCGGCGCAGGGCTTCACCTCCTACGAGCAGTACTTC. Its translation: CASSSAQGFTSYEQYF. The rearrangement joins TRBV11-2 to TRBJ2-7; tentative D call: TRBD1 (5 bases). Trimming cost V 4 bases and J 0 bases, with 16 bases left between them. Germline values: CDR1 SGHAT, CDR2 FQNNGV. This CDR3 is built from 16 residues.